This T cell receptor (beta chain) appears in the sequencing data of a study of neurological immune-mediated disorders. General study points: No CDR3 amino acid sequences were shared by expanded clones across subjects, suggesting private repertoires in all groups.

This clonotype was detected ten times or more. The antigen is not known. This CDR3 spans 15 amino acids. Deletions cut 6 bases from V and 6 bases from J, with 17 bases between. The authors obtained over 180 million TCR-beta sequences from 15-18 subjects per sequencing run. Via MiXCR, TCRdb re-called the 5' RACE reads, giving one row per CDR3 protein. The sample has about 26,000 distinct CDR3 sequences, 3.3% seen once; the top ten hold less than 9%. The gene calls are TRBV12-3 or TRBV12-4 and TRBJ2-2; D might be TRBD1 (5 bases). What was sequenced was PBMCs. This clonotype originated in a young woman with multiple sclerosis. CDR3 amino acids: CASSFRATGAGELFF. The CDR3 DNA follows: TGTGCCAGCAGCTTCCGGGCTACAGGAGCCGGGGAGCTGTTTTTT.